Shown below are 7 T cell receptor beta chains from a single sample sequenced in a study of blood T cell repertoires in COVID-19. TCRdb's table, derived via immunoSEQ multiplex PCR, lists solely in-frame clones and lacks some. The profile covers some 120,000 clones, with 85% appearing a single time and roughly 27% taken by the ten largest. Sequencing input: peripheral blood. Receptors were obtained from a woman at least 80 years old with acute or convalescent COVID-19.

This chain uses TRBV27 with TRBJ1-2, with 7 bases identical to TRBD1. Germline loops: CDR1 MNHEY, CDR2 SMNVEV (reference sequence). This CDR3 has 14 amino acids. V shed 6 bases, J shed 8 bases, and the junction held 12 bases outside the gene matches. The CDR3 protein is CASRTTPGGRGYTF. CDR3 DNA: TGTGCCAGCAGAACCACGCCAGGGGGTAGGGGCTACACCTTC.

The rearrangement uses TRBV6-5 and TRBJ1-2, with 7 nucleotides matching TRBD1. The CDR3 is 12 amino acids. Unmatched junction bases numbered 4, after V lost 6 bases and J lost 6 bases. In germline, CDR1 is MNHEY, CDR2 SVGAGI. The CDR3 bases are TGTGCCAGCAGGCTGACAGGGCATGGCTACACCTTC. Its translation: CASRLTGHGYTF.

The rearrangement joins TRBV6-5 to TRBJ1-3; D uncertain. The germline V gene encodes CDR1 MNHEY and CDR2 SVGAGI. V was shortened by 6 bases and J by 4 bases, with 16 bases between the two germline ends. The CDR3 is made up of 15 amino acids. The chain's CDR3 is CASRTPGGSGNTIYF. As DNA, the CDR3 is TGTGCCAGCAGGACCCCGGGAGGGTCCGGAAACACCATATATTTT.

The V gene is TRBV5-1, the J gene TRBJ2-4, with a possible D match to TRBD2 (5 bases). The CDR3 is 13 residues long. Germline V lookup: CDR1 SGHRS, CDR2 YFSETQ. Trimming shortened V by 0 bases and J by 9 bases, and 10 bases separated the two germline ends. The CDR3: CASSLAGKGIQYF. The CDR3 coding sequence is TGCGCCAGCAGCTTGGCCGGGAAAGGCATTCAGTACTTC.

This clone showed up many times. V gene TRBV2 combines with J gene TRBJ1-1, with D maybe TRBD1 (6 bases). The CDR3 length is 13 residues. With 10 bases removed from V and 12 bases from J, the gap between germline ends came to 24 bases. CDR1 and CDR2 (germline): SNHLY, FYNNEI. The chain's CDR3 is CATEAGARSVTFF. The CDR3 DNA sequence: TGTGCCACCGAGGCGGGGGCCCGCTCGGTGACTTTCTTT. Looking up the rest from reference TRBV2 and TRBJ1-1 gives the full variable domain: EPEVTQTPSHQVTQMGQEVILRCVPISNHLYFYWYRQILGQKVEFLVSFYNNEISEKSEIFDDQFSVERPDGSNFTLKIRSTKLEDSAMYFCATEAGARSVTFFGQGTRLTVV.

The J gene is TRBJ1-2, the V gene TRBV7-8; TRBD1 aligns across 8 bases. The CDR3 runs 14 residues. Germline assignment: CDR1 SGHVS and CDR2 FQNEAQ. Germline trimming cut 3 bases from V and 8 bases from J; bases unmatched to any gene: 8. Here the CDR3 reads CASSFGTGGWGYTF. CDR3 sequence (DNA): TGTGCCAGCAGCTTCGGGACAGGTGGATGGGGCTACACCTTC.

The chain has TRBV5-4 and TRBJ2-5; TRBD1 might be the D (5 bases). The germline CDR1 and CDR2 sequences are SGHNT and YYREEE (reference sequence). Trimming took off 1 base at V and 2 bases at J, with 9 bases between the two ends. This CDR3 contains 14 residues. The CDR3 is CASSLTGAQETQYF. In DNA form, the CDR3 reads TGTGCCAGCAGCTTGACAGGAGCTCAAGAGACCCAGTACTTC.